A single sample gave rise to the 25 T cell receptor beta chains below, sequenced in a study of T cells in Graves' hyperthyroidism and ophthalmopathy. Authors of the study amplified TCR beta CDR3 regions from RNA transcripts. The HTBI primer set served for first-round RT-PCR of the TCR CDR3. TCRdb fed the multiplex PCR reads into MiXCR, producing one record per CDR3 protein. The table has around 350,000 distinct CDR3 sequences, approximately 20% seen once. Source material: blood. These receptors were taken from a woman aged 18-29 years with Graves' hyperthyroidism.

This clonotype showed up many times. This chain connects TRBV12-3 or TRBV12-4 to TRBJ1-1; 7 nucleotides agree with TRBD1. This CDR3 spans 11 amino acids. With 2 bases clipped from V and 9 bases from J, the junction kept 0 bases outside the gene matches. CDR3 amino acids: CASSLRGQAFF. Written as DNA, the CDR3 is TGTGCCAGCAGTTTAAGGGGGCAAGCTTTCTTT.

V gene TRBV19 combines with J gene TRBJ2-7; D possibly matches TRBD1 or TRBD2 (5 bases each). Trimming left V 3 bases short and J 3 bases short, with 9 bases between. From germline, CDR1 is LNHDA and CDR2 SQIVND (reference sequence). The CDR3 sequence is 13 residues long. CDR3 sequence (DNA): TGTGCCAGTAGTATGAGGGGTGTCTACGAGCAGTACTTC. This encodes CASSMRGVYEQYF.

The CDR3 reads CASSSSDNSPLHF. The CDR3 DNA is TGTGCCAGCAGTTCTAGCGATAATTCACCCCTCCACTTT. The chain recombines TRBV12-3 or TRBV12-4 with TRBJ1-6, with D unclear. The germline V and J ends were trimmed by 4 bases and 5 bases, with 6 bases remaining between them. The CDR3 spans 13 residues.

The rearrangement uses TRBV3-1 and TRBJ1-6, with TRBD1 matching 9 bases. The germline CDR1 and CDR2 sequences are LGHDT and YNNKEL (reference sequence). The CDR3 is 14 amino acids. The V gene end was trimmed by 0 bases and the J gene end by 14 bases; junction bases not matched to a gene: 5. The CDR3 region has the DNA TGTGCCAGCAGCCAAGAGACAGGGGGAGCGGCCCTCCACTTT. Its protein product is CASSQETGGAALHF.

In this sample, this clonotype turned up many times. The genes are TRBV14 and TRBJ2-7; D remains unclear. The CDR3 is 12 amino acids. The germline gives CDR1 SGHDN, CDR2 FVKESK. Trimming took 3 bases from V and 4 from J, leaving 7 bases between them. The CDR3 region is CASSHGLYEQYF. In DNA form, the CDR3 reads TGTGCCAGCAGCCATGGGCTATACGAGCAGTACTTC.

This clonotype was counted only a few times. This may come from a read error, since a much larger clone is one base off. The chain has TRBV30 and TRBJ2-2; D may correspond to TRBD1 or TRBD2 (5 bases each). Germline CDR1 GTSNPN, CDR2 SVGIG (reference sequence). This CDR3 region has 14 residues. The CDR3 nucleotides are TGTGCCTGGGGGGCCGGAAAATTCACCGGGGAGCTGTGTTTT. Amino acids: CAWGAGKFTGELCF. The full variable domain, in which reference TRBV30 and TRBJ2-2 provide the parts outside the CDR3, is SQTIHQWPATLVQPVGSPLSLECTVEGTSNPNLYWYRQAAGRGLQLLFYSVGIGQISSEVPQNLSASRPQDRQFILSSKKLLLSDSGFYLCAWGAGKFTGELCFGEGSRLTVL.

The V gene is TRBV6-2 or TRBV6-3, the J gene TRBJ1-1, with 10 positions matching TRBD1. The CDR3 length is 12 residues. Germline CDR1 MNHEY, CDR2 SVGEGT. V lost 9 bases and J lost 10; bases outside the gene matches: 8. This chain's CDR3 is CARTGGEVGAFF. CDR3 nucleotides: TGTGCCAGGACAGGGGGCGAGGTTGGAGCTTTCTTT.

This clonotype showed up just a few times. Mismatch with germline at one junction end may stem from a read error. J is TRBJ2-2 and V is TRBV7-7; a weak D match, TRBD1 (5 bases). The length of the CDR3 is 15 residues. Germline V gene lookup returns CDR1 SSHAT and CDR2 FNYEAQ (reference sequence). The CDR3 DNA sequence: TGTGCTAGCAGCGAACGACAGTTCAAGGCCGGGGAGCTGTTTTTT. Its translation is CASSERQFKAGELFF.

This clonotype was counted at least ten times. The V call is TRBV12-3 or TRBV12-4, the J call TRBJ2-7, with D maybe TRBD2 (5 bases). V shed 11 bases and J shed 3 bases, with 14 bases lying between them. This CDR3 is 12 amino acids long. In DNA, the CDR3 is TGTGCCTCGAAAGAAGGGAGCTACGAGCAGTACTTC. It codes for CASKEGSYEQYF.

The V gene is TRBV30, the J gene TRBJ1-3; D uncertain. Germline CDR1 reads GTSNPN; CDR2 reads SVGIG (reference sequence). V lost 5 bases and J 0 bases, leaving 8 bases between the germline ends. The CDR3 is 13 residues long. CDR3 sequence reads: CAWSRPSGNTIYF. The CDR3 coding sequence is TGTGCCTGGTCAAGGCCCTCTGGAAACACCATATATTTT.

This clonotype was detected many times. CDR3 DNA sequence: TGTGCCAGCACCCCAAGCCAGGGGAATCAGCCCCAGCATTTT. Translated, it gives CASTPSQGNQPQHF. V usage is TRBV6-1 and J usage is TRBJ1-5, with D perhaps matching TRBD1 (6 bases). Per germline, CDR1 MNHNS and CDR2 SASEGT. V was pared by 7 bases and J by 4 bases, with 14 bases between. The CDR3 is 14 residues long.

This clonotype appeared many times. The rearrangement uses TRBV12-3 or TRBV12-4 and TRBJ1-1; 7 bases are shared with TRBD1. V dropped 6 bases and J dropped 0; count of bases not matched to a gene: 10. The CDR3 totals 16 residues. CDR3: CASSPPRTGLNTEAFF. The CDR3 nucleotides are TGTGCCAGCAGCCCTCCCCGGACAGGTCTGAACACTGAAGCTTTCTTT.

V usage is TRBV11-2 and J usage is TRBJ2-2; D might be TRBD2 (6 bases). Germline values: CDR1 SGHAT, CDR2 FQNNGV. With 2 bases removed from V and 0 bases from J, the gap between germline ends came to 19 bases. The CDR3 covers 19 residues. The CDR3 loop reads CASSLSFGASVANTGELFF. CDR3 nucleotide sequence: TGTGCCAGCAGCTTATCCTTCGGGGCTAGCGTTGCGAACACCGGGGAGCTGTTTTTT.

This clonotype was seen repeatedly, ten times or more. No conserved phenylalanine or tryptophan ends this CDR3, so it is likely a read error. No DNA is shown, since the ends of the CDR3 on it are uncertain; the CDR3 is the one TCRdb lists. V is TRBV20-1 and J is TRBJ1-1; the table's D call, TRBD1, was not checked against the DNA. From its first to its last residue, the CDR3 has 9 amino acids. Per the germline V gene, CDR1 is DFQATT and CDR2 is SNEGSKA (reference sequence). The CDR3 is CSERGQVRI.

This sequence joins TRBV6-5 and TRBJ1-2; D is possibly TRBD1 (5 bases). Looked up from germline, CDR1 is MNHEY and CDR2 is SVGAGI. The germline V and J ends were trimmed by 2 bases and 3 bases, with 16 bases remaining between them. CDR3 size: 16 residues. CDR3 sequence (DNA): TGTGCCAGCAGTTACGTCGACGGGAAGGGACACTATGGCTACACCTTC. This sequence encodes CASSYVDGKGHYGYTF.

The chain uses TRBV28 and TRBJ2-7; the match to TRBD2 covers 9 bases. The germline CDR1 and CDR2 sequences are MDHEN and SYDVKM. The CDR3 extends over 15 amino acids. The V segment lost 5 bases and the J segment 0 bases; nucleotides outside the gene matches: 5. CDR3 loop: CASSRSGSVSYEQYF. CDR3 DNA: TGTGCCAGCAGTCGTAGCGGGAGCGTCTCCTACGAGCAGTACTTC.

The table lists this clonotype with many counts. The CDR3 region is CAWRDRAGTGELFF. The CDR3 DNA is TGTGCCTGGAGGGACAGGGCAGGCACCGGGGAGCTGTTTTTT. The chain employs TRBV30 and TRBJ2-2; TRBD1 aligns across 8 bases. The V segment lost 3 bases and the J segment 4 bases; nucleotides outside the gene matches: 4. This CDR3 is 14 amino acids long. From germline, CDR1 is GTSNPN and CDR2 SVGIG (reference sequence).

This clonotype has at least ten counts. This chain links TRBV20-1 with TRBJ1-1; no definite D call. Looked up from germline, CDR1 is DFQATT and CDR2 is SNEGSKA (reference sequence). The ends were cut back, 0 bases at V and 5 bases at J, with 10 bases in the middle. The CDR3 contains 13 residues. CDR3 bases: TGCAGTGCTAGAGATCCAGTGGGGACTGAAGCTTTCTTT. It codes for CSARDPVGTEAFF.

The chain couples TRBV24-1 to TRBJ2-7, with TRBD1 matching over 7 bases. This CDR3 region has 15 residues. CDR1 KGHDR and CDR2 SFDVKD come from the germline V gene. V trimming: 3 bases; J trimming: 5 bases; junction bases outside the gene matches: 9. The CDR3 loop is CATSDRQGYRHEQYF. The CDR3 DNA reads as TGTGCCACCAGTGATCGACAGGGTTACCGACACGAGCAGTACTTC.

This clonotype was observed at least ten times. J is TRBJ1-2 and V is TRBV6-5, with 8 positions matching TRBD1. The CDR3 extends over 13 amino acids. The germline V gene encodes CDR1 MNHEY and CDR2 SVGAGI. Losses at the gene ends were 6 bases for V and 8 bases for J; bases not matched to a gene: 8. The CDR3 region is CASSRDRWRGYTF. The CDR3 DNA reads as TGTGCCAGCAGCCGGGACAGGTGGAGGGGCTACACCTTC.

This chain uses TRBV5-1 with TRBJ2-2, with no clear D. This CDR3 has 12 amino acids. Germline assignment: CDR1 SGHRS and CDR2 YFSETQ. Trimming cost V 4 bases and J 7 bases, with 8 bases left between them. The CDR3 DNA is TGCGCCAGCAGCGGAACGAACGGGGAGCTGTTTTTT. Its translation is CASSGTNGELFF.

This clonotype was seen at least ten times. The J gene is TRBJ2-7, the V gene TRBV20-1; D not resolved. The germline gives CDR1 DFQATT, CDR2 SNEGSKA (reference sequence). Trimming left V 4 bases short and J 6 bases short, with 19 bases between. The CDR3 has 14 amino acids. CDR3 nucleotide sequence: TGCAGTGCTATCCCGGGCGAAGGGTTGGGCGAGCAGTACTTC. Translation: CSAIPGEGLGEQYF.

V usage is TRBV10-3 and J usage is TRBJ2-7; 9 nucleotides line up with TRBD2. Trimming cost V 6 bases and J 2 bases; bases outside gene matches: 11. Germline CDR1 and CDR2: ENHRY and SYGVKD. There are 16 residues in the CDR3. The CDR3 region has the DNA TGTGCCATCAGCCCCGACCTAGCGGGGCGCCCCTACGAGCAGTACTTC. This gives the protein CAISPDLAGRPYEQYF.

This clonotype was picked up many times. The chain uses TRBV2 and TRBJ2-5, with unresolved D. Per germline, CDR1 SNHLY and CDR2 FYNNEI. The ends were cut back, 10 bases at V and 2 bases at J, with 14 bases in the middle. The CDR3 has 13 amino acids. CDR3: CATRTAIQETQYF. The CDR3 DNA reads TGTGCCACCCGGACGGCGATACAAGAGACCCAGTACTTC.

The chain couples TRBV14 to TRBJ2-7; D gene unclear. Germline CDR1 is SGHDN and CDR2 is FVKESK. This CDR3 has 14 residues. V was clipped by 1 base and J by 3 bases, with 10 bases between them. The CDR3 sequence: CASSQGIVYYEQYF. The DNA for the CDR3 is TGTGCCAGCAGCCAAGGCATCGTGTACTACGAGCAGTACTTC.